These 24 T cell receptor beta chains were sequenced from one sample in a study of T cell changes during pregnancy in multiple sclerosis. Sequencing used immunoSEQ multiplex PCR; TCRdb keeps in-frame clones, though not all of them. This sample has approximately 100,000 clones, with roughly 92% found just once. Sample: peripheral blood, taken after pregnancy. These receptor sequences come from a female donor with multiple sclerosis, enrolled in a pregnancy study.

This clone was detected only a few times. The rearrangement uses TRBV21-1 and TRBJ1-1; TRBD1, the D gene given by the table, was not confirmed from the DNA. TRBV21-1 constitutes a pseudogene. The CDR3 consists of 17 residues. The CDR3 spells CASSKARTGGRDTEAFF. CDR3 sequence (DNA): TGTGCCAGCAGCAAAGCGAGGACAGGGGGCAGGGACACTGAAGCTTTCTTT.

The J gene is TRBJ1-1, the V gene TRBV7-8; no firm D call. This CDR3 has 13 residues. V dropped 0 bases and J dropped 4 bases, with 6 bases sitting between them. Germline V gene lookup returns CDR1 SGHVS and CDR2 FQNEAQ. CDR3 nucleotides: TGTGCCAGCAGCTTAGCTAGCGTCACTGAAGCTTTCTTT. This translates into CASSLASVTEAFF.

J is TRBJ2-5 and V is TRBV4-1; 7 bases are a match to TRBD1. The germline CDR1 and CDR2 sequences are MGHRA and YSYEKL. V was clipped by 3 bases and J by 1 base; unmatched bases: 2. The CDR3 consists of 14 residues. The CDR3 spells CASSHWDSQETQYF. In DNA, the CDR3 is TGCGCCAGCAGCCACTGGGACAGCCAAGAGACCCAGTACTTC.

This clone was seen a single time. The rearrangement joins TRBV6-5 to TRBJ1-1; 10 bases line up with TRBD1. V lost 6 bases and J lost 7; bases outside the gene matches: 5. This CDR3 is 13 amino acids long. The germline V gene encodes CDR1 MNHEY and CDR2 SVGAGI. The CDR3 region is CASRGQGISEAFF. The CDR3 DNA reads TGTGCCAGCAGGGGACAGGGGATCAGTGAAGCTTTCTTT.

The chain links TRBV5-1 to TRBJ1-2, with D possibly matching TRBD1 (6 bases). V lost 0 bases to trimming and J lost 4 bases, with 13 bases between them. The CDR3 extends over 15 amino acids. The germline CDR1 and CDR2 sequences are SGHRS and YFSETQ. In DNA form, the CDR3 reads TGCGCCAGCAGCTTGGGGACAGACTTTGGCTATGGCTACACCTTC. Encoded protein: CASSLGTDFGYGYTF.

This clone was observed a single time. The rearrangement uses TRBV23-1 and TRBJ1-5; TRBD1 matches 9 bases. TRBV23-1 is noted as an ORF with a role that remains uncertain. V lost 3 bases and J lost 11; bases outside the gene matches: 11. The length of the CDR3 is 15 residues. CDR3 protein: CASSHRTGVSGTQHF. The CDR3 DNA reads TGCGCCAGCAGTCACCGGACAGGGGTTAGCGGGACCCAGCATTTT.

This chain joins TRBV21-1 and TRBJ1-5; the table's D call, TRBD1, has no DNA check behind it. TRBV21-1 is listed as a pseudogene. The CDR3 has 17 amino acids. The CDR3 loop reads CASSKGNDRPSNQPQHF. The CDR3 bases are TGTGCCAGCAGCAAAGGGAACGACAGACCAAGCAATCAGCCCCAGCATTTT.

The chain couples TRBV6-5 to TRBJ1-2; D possibly corresponds to TRBD1 (6 bases). CDR3 length: 13 amino acids. The germline V gene encodes CDR1 MNHEY and CDR2 SVGAGI. The V and J ends lost 7 bases and 4 bases respectively, with 13 bases between them. CDR3 loop: CASIGQPGYGYTF. CDR3 bases: TGTGCCAGCATCGGACAGCCAGGCTATGGCTACACCTTC.

This sequence joins TRBV6-4 and TRBJ1-1, with 10 bases aligning to TRBD1. Germline V gene data show CDR1 as MRHNA and CDR2 as SNTAGT. The V and J ends lost 5 bases and 0 bases, in that order; junction bases with no gene match: 3. The CDR3 totals 15 residues. CDR3 sequence reads: CASSLGTGVNTEAFF. The CDR3 nucleotides read TGTGCCAGCAGTCTCGGGACAGGGGTGAACACTGAAGCTTTCTTT.

The chain links TRBV5-1 to TRBJ1-4, with TRBD1 as a possible D gene (6 bases). The CDR3 is 14 residues long. V shed 2 bases and J shed 5 bases, with 10 bases lying between them. Germline V gene sequence: CDR1 SGHRS, CDR2 YFSETQ. Here the CDR3 reads CASSFTGLNEKLFF. CDR3 nucleotide sequence: TGCGCCAGCAGCTTTACAGGGCTCAATGAAAAACTGTTTTTT.

The chain links TRBV19 to TRBJ2-7; 7 bases are a match to TRBD2. The germline CDR1 and CDR2 sequences are LNHDA and SQIVND (reference sequence). The CDR3 extends over 13 amino acids. V lost 5 bases and J lost 4; bases outside the gene matches: 5. The CDR3 DNA follows: TGTGCCAGTAGTTTTTCGGGGGGTTACGAGCAGTACTTC. Translation gives CASSFSGGYEQYF. Together with reference TRBV19 and TRBJ2-7, the CDR3 gives the full variable domain: DGGITQSPKYLFRKEGQNVTLSCEQNLNHDAMYWYRQDPGQGLRLIYYSQIVNDFQKGDIAEGYSVSREKKESFPLTVTSAQKNPTAFYLCASSFSGGYEQYFGPGTRLTVT.

CDR3 nucleotides: TGTGCCAGCAGTCCCAGGCTGAGCTCCTACAATGAGCAGTTCTTC. Its protein product is CASSPRLSSYNEQFF. The chain recombines TRBV6-1 with TRBJ2-1; D is unclear. The germline gives CDR1 MNHNS, CDR2 SASEGT. This CDR3 has 15 amino acids. Trimming left V 5 bases short and J 0 bases short, with 11 bases between.

This chain connects TRBV5-1 to TRBJ1-2; unclear D gene. This CDR3 contains 12 residues. Germline CDR1 reads SGHRS; CDR2 reads YFSETQ. The ends were cut back, 2 bases at V and 4 bases at J, with 6 bases in the middle. The chain's CDR3 is CASSLEGYGYTF. The CDR3 DNA follows: TGCGCCAGCAGCTTAGAGGGCTATGGCTACACCTTC.

This clone was found once. The chain joins TRBV19 to TRBJ1-2; no clear D. Looked up from germline, CDR1 is LNHDA and CDR2 is SQIVND (reference sequence). CDR3 length equals 13 residues. V was clipped by 0 bases and J by 8 bases, with 10 bases between them. The CDR3 bases are TGTGCCAGTAGTATAGAGCTAGGAGGCGGCTACACCTTC. It codes for CASSIELGGGYTF. The whole variable domain, filled in from reference TRBV19 and TRBJ1-2, reads DGGITQSPKYLFRKEGQNVTLSCEQNLNHDAMYWYRQDPGQGLRLIYYSQIVNDFQKGDIAEGYSVSREKKESFPLTVTSAQKNPTAFYLCASSIELGGGYTFGSGTRLTVV.

V is TRBV14 and J is TRBJ1-3; 8 bases are a match to TRBD1. CDR1 and CDR2 (germline): SGHDN, FVKESK. After removal of 4 bases from V and 5 bases from J, the junction contained 10 bases not matched to a gene. The CDR3 is 16 residues long. For the CDR3, the DNA is TGTGCCAGCAGCCTTACCCAGGGGGCTCGACGAAACACCATATATTTT. Translated: CASSLTQGARRNTIYF.

This rearrangement joins TRBV9 to TRBJ2-2; 8 bases match TRBD2. Germline lookup yields CDR1 SGDLS and CDR2 YYNGEE. V trimming: 4 bases; J trimming: 5 bases; junction bases outside the gene matches: 10. This CDR3 has 16 residues. The CDR3 region is CASSKEGLGPTGELFF. CDR3 bases: TGTGCCAGCAGCAAAGAGGGACTAGGACCAACCGGGGAGCTGTTTTTT.

This rearrangement joins TRBV6-5 to TRBJ2-5; D possibly corresponds to TRBD1 (6 bases). CDR1 and CDR2 (germline): MNHEY, SVGAGI. Trimming pared 2 bases from V and 3 bases from J, leaving 13 bases between. The CDR3 covers 15 residues. The CDR3 DNA follows: TGTGCCAGCAGTTACGTTGAGGGGGTGAAAGAGACCCAGTACTTC. It codes for CASSYVEGVKETQYF.

This clone was picked up a small number of times. The rearrangement links TRBV7-9 to TRBJ1-2; D possibly corresponds to TRBD1 (6 bases). The CDR3 is 15 residues long. V gave up 2 bases and J gave up 1 base, with 11 bases separating them. CDR1 is SEHNR and CDR2 is FQNEAQ in the germline V gene (reference sequence). The CDR3 sequence: CASSLLDSINYGYTF. The CDR3 nucleotides are TGTGCCAGCAGCTTACTGGACAGCATTAACTATGGCTACACCTTC.

This clone was recorded once. V gene TRBV5-1 combines with J gene TRBJ2-1; 7 positions agree with TRBD2. After removal of 2 bases from V and 10 bases from J, the junction contained 9 bases not matched to a gene. Per germline, CDR1 SGHRS and CDR2 YFSETQ. This CDR3 spans 14 amino acids. The CDR3 region is CASSLTAGIVEQFF. The CDR3 DNA reads as TGCGCCAGCAGCTTAACAGCGGGGATTGTAGAGCAGTTCTTC.

Only one count was recorded for this clone. The chain has TRBV11-3 and TRBJ2-1; the match to TRBD1 covers 7 bases. The CDR3 covers 15 residues. V lost 4 bases and J lost 4; bases outside the gene matches: 7. Looked up from germline, CDR1 is SGHNT and CDR2 is YENEEA. CDR3 DNA: TGTGCCAGCAGCTACACCTCGACAGGGTACAATGAGCAGTTCTTC. This translates into CASSYTSTGYNEQFF.

V gene TRBV5-5 combines with J gene TRBJ1-1, with 8 positions matching TRBD1. The CDR3 length is 18 residues. Per germline, CDR1 SGHKS and CDR2 YYEKEE (reference sequence). The junction had 14 bases not matched to a gene; V was cut back by 0 bases and J by 4 bases. DNA for the CDR3: TGTGCCAGCAGCTTGGCCCAGCAGGGGGCAACCTTTGTCACTGAAGCTTTCTTT. Its protein is CASSLAQQGATFVTEAFF. The entire variable domain, with the rest obtained from reference TRBV5-5 and TRBJ1-1, is as follows: DAGVTQSPTHLIKTRGQQVTLRCSPISGHKSVSWYQQVLGQGPQFIFQYYEKEERGRGNFPDRFSARQFPNYSSELNVNALLLGDSALYLCASSLAQQGATFVTEAFFGQGTRLTVV.

V gene TRBV6-1 combines with J gene TRBJ1-5; D not resolved. Germline-derived CDR1 and CDR2 are MNHNS and SASEGT. V dropped 8 bases and J dropped 1 base, with 6 bases sitting between them. The CDR3 is 12 residues long. CDR3: CASAQSNQPQHF. For the CDR3, the DNA is TGTGCCAGCGCACAGAGCAATCAGCCCCAGCATTTT.

In this sample, this clone turned up once. CDR3 residues: CASSSGQGPSEQYF. CDR3 sequence (DNA): TGTGCCAGCAGCTCGGGACAGGGGCCATCCGAGCAGTACTTC. This chain uses TRBV5-6 with TRBJ2-7; 10 bases are shared with TRBD1. V lost 3 bases and J lost 6; bases outside the gene matches: 6. The CDR3 spans 14 residues. CDR1 is SGHDT and CDR2 is YYEEEE in the germline V gene.

V usage is TRBV5-6 and J usage is TRBJ1-5, with D maybe TRBD1 (6 bases). Trimming shortened V by 0 bases and J by 3 bases, and 7 bases separated the two germline ends. This CDR3 contains 14 residues. The V gene's germline CDR1 is SGHDT and CDR2 YYEEEE. CDR3 sequence (DNA): TGTGCCAGCAGCTTGGGGGACACCAATCAGCCCCAGCATTTT. Encoded protein: CASSLGDTNQPQHF.